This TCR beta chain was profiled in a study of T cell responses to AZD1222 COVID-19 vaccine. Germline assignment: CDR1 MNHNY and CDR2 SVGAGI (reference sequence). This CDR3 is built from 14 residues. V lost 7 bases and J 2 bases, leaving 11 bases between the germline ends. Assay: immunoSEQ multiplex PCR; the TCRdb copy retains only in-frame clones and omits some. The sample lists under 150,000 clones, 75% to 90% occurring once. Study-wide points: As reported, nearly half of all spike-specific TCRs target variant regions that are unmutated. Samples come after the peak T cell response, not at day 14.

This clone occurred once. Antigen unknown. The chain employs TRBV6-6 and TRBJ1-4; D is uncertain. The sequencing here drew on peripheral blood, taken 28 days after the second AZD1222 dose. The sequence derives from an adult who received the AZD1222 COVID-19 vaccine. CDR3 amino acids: CASTTGSTNEKLFF. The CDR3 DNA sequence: TGTGCCAGCACCACCGGTAGCACTAATGAAAAACTGTTTTTT.